Listed below are T cell receptor beta chains from one sample, sequenced in a study of post-analysis software for immune sequencing data. TCRdb reanalysed the PCR reads using MiXCR and keeps one entry per CDR3 protein. Among hundreds of thousands of distinct CDR3 sequences listed, roughly 45% were seen once. Sequencing was carried out using blood. The receptor set was obtained from a girl aged 5 to 17 with multiple sclerosis. Both conserved end residues are part of each CDR3. Each record gives: clone size, V gene, J gene, D gene, CDR3 protein, CDR3 DNA. D genes are given only for firm matches. The listing skips clone size in some rows; elsewhere it reads once, few, many or a size class.

clone size: .
V gene: TRBV14
J gene: TRBJ1-1
D gene: TRBD1
CDR3 protein: CASSQDRGRKAFF
CDR3 DNA: TGTGCCAGCAGCCAGGACAGGGGGCGAAAAGCTTTCTTT

clone size: few
V gene: TRBV4-2
J gene: TRBJ2-6
D gene: TRBD2
CDR3 protein: CASSQIGGGSGANVLTF
CDR3 DNA: TGTGCCAGCAGCCAGATTGGGGGGGGCTCTGGGGCCAACGTCCTGACTTTC

clone size: .
V gene: TRBV12-3/TRBV12-4
J gene: TRBJ2-1
D gene: .
CDR3 protein: CASSFSLDPFF
CDR3 DNA: TGTGCCAGCAGTTTTAGCCTCGATCCGTTCTTC

clone size: .
V gene: TRBV24-1
J gene: TRBJ2-1
D gene: TRBD1
CDR3 protein: CATSDTPDRGNEQFF
CDR3 DNA: TGTGCCACCAGTGATACCCCGGACAGGGGGAATGAGCAGTTCTTC

clone size: .
V gene: TRBV20-1
J gene: TRBJ2-1
D gene: TRBD2
CDR3 protein: CSARPEREGFNEQFF
CDR3 DNA: TGCAGTGCTAGGCCCGAGCGGGAGGGGTTCAATGAGCAGTTCTTC

clone size: .
V gene: TRBV20-1
J gene: TRBJ2-3
D gene: TRBD2
CDR3 protein: CSARVPSGFSDTQYF
CDR3 DNA: TGCAGTGCTAGAGTACCTAGCGGGTTCTCAGATACGCAGTATTTT

clone size: .
V gene: TRBV6-5
J gene: TRBJ2-7
D gene: TRBD2
CDR3 protein: CAASSVGNSGIHYEQYF
CDR3 DNA: TGTGCCGCCAGTTCGGTGGGTAATAGCGGGATTCACTACGAGCAGTACTTC

clone size: .
V gene: TRBV7-2
J gene: TRBJ2-4
D gene: .
CDR3 protein: CASSERNRNIQYF
CDR3 DNA: TGTGCCAGCAGCGAGCGGAATAGAAACATTCAGTACTTC

clone size: .
V gene: TRBV5-1
J gene: TRBJ2-3
D gene: TRBD2
CDR3 protein: CASSLEGLADWGDSTDTQYF
CDR3 DNA: TGCGCCAGCAGCTTGGAAGGACTAGCTGATTGGGGAGATAGCACAGATACGCAGTATTTT

clone size: .
V gene: TRBV7-9
J gene: TRBJ2-7
D gene: .
CDR3 protein: CASSKTVRDNYEQYF
CDR3 DNA: TGTGCCAGCAGCAAGACGGTTCGGGACAACTACGAGCAGTACTTC

clone size: .
V gene: TRBV29-1
J gene: TRBJ2-1
D gene: TRBD1
CDR3 protein: CSGDRASGEQFF
CDR3 DNA: TGCAGCGGGGACAGGGCATCAGGGGAGCAGTTCTTC

clone size: .
V gene: TRBV7-7
J gene: TRBJ2-5
D gene: TRBD2
CDR3 protein: CASSLSSGPYQETQYF
CDR3 DNA: TGTGCTAGCAGCTTATCTAGCGGGCCGTACCAAGAGACCCAGTACTTC

clone size: .
V gene: TRBV9
J gene: TRBJ1-1
D gene: .
CDR3 protein: CASTLSANPEDTEAFF
CDR3 DNA: TGTGCCAGCACCTTATCGGCTAATCCCGAGGACACTGAAGCTTTCTTT

clone size: few
V gene: TRBV13
J gene: TRBJ2-5
D gene: TRBD2
CDR3 protein: CASSLGLAGTIQETQYF
CDR3 DNA: TGTGCCAGCAGCTTAGGCCTAGCGGGGACAATCCAAGAGACCCAGTACTTC

clone size: .
V gene: TRBV12-3/TRBV12-4
J gene: TRBJ2-2
D gene: .
CDR3 protein: CASRRTTILNTGELFF
CDR3 DNA: TGTGCCAGCAGGCGAACTACGATATTGAACACCGGGGAGCTGTTTTTT

clone size: .
V gene: TRBV6-1
J gene: TRBJ2-5
D gene: TRBD1
CDR3 protein: CASRNPLAGTGGGETQYF
CDR3 DNA: TGTGCCAGCAGGAATCCCCTCGCTGGGACAGGGGGTGGCGAGACCCAGTACTTC

clone size: .
V gene: TRBV5-1
J gene: TRBJ2-7
D gene: TRBD1
CDR3 protein: CASRLGQVYNEQYF
CDR3 DNA: TGCGCCAGCAGGTTGGGACAGGTTTACAATGAGCAGTACTTC

clone size: .
V gene: TRBV4-1
J gene: TRBJ2-7
D gene: TRBD1
CDR3 protein: CATKEDRTGPYEQYF
CDR3 DNA: TGCGCCACCAAAGAGGACAGGACAGGCCCCTACGAGCAGTACTTC

clone size: few
V gene: TRBV12-3/TRBV12-4
J gene: TRBJ2-5
D gene: .
CDR3 protein: CASSPRGGGRETQYF
CDR3 DNA: TGTGCCAGCAGTCCCCGAGGGGGGGGAAGAGAGACCCAGTACTTC

clone size: few
V gene: TRBV5-1
J gene: TRBJ2-7
D gene: TRBD1
CDR3 protein: CASSLTGQGTYEQYF
CDR3 DNA: TGCGCCAGCAGCCTTACGGGACAGGGGACCTACGAGCAGTACTTC

clone size: .
V gene: TRBV5-5
J gene: TRBJ1-5
D gene: .
CDR3 protein: CASSPGVVNQPQHF
CDR3 DNA: TGTGCCAGCAGCCCAGGGGTGGTCAATCAGCCCCAGCATTTT

clone size: .
V gene: TRBV11-2
J gene: TRBJ2-5
D gene: .
CDR3 protein: CASSSGGQSLETQYF
CDR3 DNA: TGTGCCAGCAGCTCCGGGGGACAGTCACTAGAGACCCAGTACTTC

clone size: .
V gene: TRBV28
J gene: TRBJ2-2
D gene: TRBD1
CDR3 protein: CASSPQGGVGTGELFF
CDR3 DNA: TGTGCCAGCAGTCCCCAAGGGGGCGTTGGGACCGGGGAGCTGTTTTTT

clone size: few
V gene: TRBV10-3
J gene: TRBJ2-3
D gene: .
CDR3 protein: CAISEGGRSTDTQYF
CDR3 DNA: TGTGCCATCAGTGAGGGGGGGAGGAGCACAGATACGCAGTATTTT

clone size: few
V gene: TRBV11-2
J gene: TRBJ2-1
D gene: .
CDR3 protein: CASRRKKDSSSYNEQFF
CDR3 DNA: TGTGCCAGCAGACGAAAAAAGGACAGTAGCTCCTACAATGAGCAGTTCTTC

clone size: .
V gene: TRBV4-1
J gene: TRBJ2-1
D gene: .
CDR3 protein: CASTQGRNTQYNEQFF
CDR3 DNA: TGCGCCAGCACCCAAGGTCGGAACACACAATACAATGAGCAGTTCTTC

clone size: .
V gene: TRBV29-1
J gene: TRBJ2-7
D gene: .
CDR3 protein: CSVGTGNYEQYF
CDR3 DNA: TGCAGCGTTGGGACGGGAAATTACGAGCAGTACTTC

clone size: .
V gene: TRBV4-1
J gene: TRBJ2-7
D gene: .
CDR3 protein: CASSHLGTAYEQYF
CDR3 DNA: TGCGCCAGCAGCCACCTTGGGACCGCCTACGAGCAGTACTTC

clone size: few
V gene: TRBV5-5
J gene: TRBJ2-3
D gene: TRBD2
CDR3 protein: CASSSSAGGSTDTQYF
CDR3 DNA: TGTGCCAGCAGCTCGTCAGCGGGAGGTTCCACAGATACGCAGTATTTT

clone size: .
V gene: TRBV4-1
J gene: TRBJ1-2
D gene: .
CDR3 protein: CASSFSDRNFDGYGYTF
CDR3 DNA: TGCGCCAGCAGCTTTTCGGACAGAAACTTTGACGGCTATGGCTACACCTTC

clone size: .
V gene: TRBV20-1
J gene: TRBJ1-2
D gene: .
CDR3 protein: CSASQRGGYTF
CDR3 DNA: TGCAGTGCTTCCCAGAGGGGGGGCTACACCTTC

clone size: .
V gene: TRBV11-2
J gene: TRBJ1-2
D gene: TRBD1
CDR3 protein: CASSLTGDAYGYTF
CDR3 DNA: TGTGCCAGCAGCTTGACAGGGGACGCCTATGGCTACACCTTC

clone size: few
V gene: TRBV7-2
J gene: TRBJ2-7
D gene: TRBD2
CDR3 protein: CASSLGLGLAGGEYEQYF
CDR3 DNA: TGTGCCAGCAGCTTAGGCTTGGGTCTAGCGGGAGGAGAGTACGAGCAGTACTTC

clone size: .
V gene: TRBV20-1
J gene: TRBJ2-7
D gene: .
CDR3 protein: CSGGGNAGEQYF
CDR3 DNA: TGCAGTGGGGGCGGGAACGCAGGGGAGCAGTACTTC

clone size: .
V gene: TRBV5-1
J gene: TRBJ2-7
D gene: TRBD2
CDR3 protein: CASRSEGSGSYEQYF
CDR3 DNA: TGCGCCAGCCGCTCGGAGGGTAGCGGGAGCTACGAGCAGTACTTC

clone size: .
V gene: TRBV5-1
J gene: TRBJ2-5
D gene: TRBD2
CDR3 protein: CASSLEWGGQETQYF
CDR3 DNA: TGCGCCAGCAGCTTGGAGTGGGGGGGCCAAGAGACCCAGTACTTC

clone size: .
V gene: TRBV28
J gene: TRBJ2-3
D gene: TRBD1
CDR3 protein: CASSFPGTDSTDTQYF
CDR3 DNA: TGTGCCAGCAGTTTTCCCGGGACAGACAGCACAGATACGCAGTATTTT

clone size: .
V gene: TRBV12-3/TRBV12-4
J gene: TRBJ1-2
D gene: TRBD1
CDR3 protein: CASKAPGTGGQGDGYTF
CDR3 DNA: TGTGCCAGCAAGGCCCCCGGGACAGGGGGCCAGGGGGATGGCTACACCTTC

clone size: .
V gene: TRBV12-3/TRBV12-4
J gene: TRBJ2-3
D gene: TRBD2
CDR3 protein: CASSFGGERTQYF
CDR3 DNA: TGTGCCAGCAGTTTCGGGGGGGAACGGACGCAGTATTTT

clone size: few
V gene: TRBV9
J gene: TRBJ1-2
D gene: .
CDR3 protein: CASSPIKVHPNYGYTF
CDR3 DNA: TGTGCCAGCAGCCCTATCAAGGTCCACCCCAACTATGGCTACACCTTC

clone size: .
V gene: TRBV6-5
J gene: TRBJ1-2
D gene: .
CDR3 protein: CASGEAVPYGYTF
CDR3 DNA: TGTGCCAGCGGAGAGGCAGTGCCCTATGGCTACACCTTC

clone size: .
V gene: TRBV2
J gene: TRBJ2-1
D gene: TRBD2
CDR3 protein: CASHPGASGSDEQFF
CDR3 DNA: TGTGCCAGCCACCCGGGGGCTAGCGGGAGCGATGAGCAGTTCTTC

clone size: few
V gene: TRBV20-1
J gene: TRBJ2-1
D gene: TRBD2
CDR3 protein: CSAFGTSGYNEQFF
CDR3 DNA: TGCAGTGCGTTCGGGACTAGCGGGTACAATGAGCAGTTCTTC

clone size: few
V gene: TRBV6-5
J gene: TRBJ1-5
D gene: TRBD1
CDR3 protein: CASSLGQGRNQPQHF
CDR3 DNA: TGTGCCAGCAGTTTGGGACAGGGGCGCAATCAGCCCCAGCATTTT

clone size: few
V gene: TRBV20-1
J gene: TRBJ2-1
D gene: .
CDR3 protein: CSARRGTSYNEQFF
CDR3 DNA: TGCAGTGCTAGAAGGGGCACCTCCTACAATGAGCAGTTCTTC

clone size: few
V gene: TRBV7-9
J gene: TRBJ2-7
D gene: TRBD2
CDR3 protein: CASSLGLAGGPEQYF
CDR3 DNA: TGTGCCAGCAGCTTGGGACTAGCGGGAGGTCCCGAGCAGTACTTC

clone size: few
V gene: TRBV29-1
J gene: TRBJ2-3
D gene: TRBD1
CDR3 protein: CSVASWDRAPDTQYF
CDR3 DNA: TGCAGCGTTGCCTCCTGGGACAGGGCCCCAGATACGCAGTATTTT

clone size: many
V gene: TRBV4-2
J gene: TRBJ2-5
D gene: TRBD2
CDR3 protein: CASSQGLAGVETQYF
CDR3 DNA: TGTGCTAGCAGCCAGGGACTAGCGGGAGTAGAGACCCAGTACTTC